The 4 T cell receptor beta chains reported below all come from one sample, sequenced in a study of T cell responses to AZD1222 COVID-19 vaccine. Produced via immunoSEQ multiplex PCR; TCRdb's table is partial and in-frame only. The sample shows roughly 120,000 clones, roughly 85% of them seen only once. The sample in question was peripheral blood, obtained on day 0 of AZD1222 vaccination. Receptors originate from an adult in good health.

This chain joins TRBV7-2 and TRBJ2-3; 10 bases align to TRBD2. J gave up 6 bases and V 5 bases, and 20 bases lay outside the gene matches. CDR1 SGHTA and CDR2 FQGNSA come from the germline V gene. The CDR3 has 19 amino acids. CDR3 DNA sequence: TGTGCCAGCAGCCCAACGAGTCCTTCAGCGGGGGGGCCGAGGGATACGCAGTATTTT. Its translation is CASSPTSPSAGGPRDTQYF. The variable domain in full, completed from reference TRBV7-2 and TRBJ2-3, reads GAGVSQSPSNKVTEKGKDVELRCDPISGHTALYWYRQSLGQGLEFLIYFQGNSAPDKSGLPSDRFSAERTGGSVSTLTIQRTQQEDSAVYLCASSPTSPSAGGPRDTQYFGPGTRLTVL.

This clone has just a few counts. This chain connects TRBV19 to TRBJ1-4, with TRBD1 matching 10 bases. CDR1 and CDR2 from the germline V gene are LNHDA and SQIVND (reference sequence). The CDR3 is 14 residues long. J lost 7 bases, V lost 7 bases, and 6 bases had no gene match. The CDR3 DNA reads TGTGCCAGTAAGACGGGACAGGGGTCTGAAAAACTGTTTTTT. Translating gives CASKTGQGSEKLFF.

This clone appeared once. The rearrangement joins TRBV9 to TRBJ1-4; D gene ambiguous. CDR3 length: 16 residues. In germline, CDR1 is SGDLS, CDR2 YYNGEE. Trimming took off 0 bases at V and 3 bases at J, with 12 bases between the two ends. In nucleotides, the CDR3 is TGTGCCAGCAGCGTAGGTTCGACCCGGCCTAATGAAAAACTGTTTTTT. Translation: CASSVGSTRPNEKLFF.

The CDR3 spells CATSALEGYDETQYF. The CDR3 region has the DNA TGTGCCACCAGTGCCTTGGAAGGTTACGACGAGACCCAGTACTTC. The genes are TRBV24-1 and TRBJ2-5, with no clear D. Germline CDR1 is KGHDR and CDR2 is SFDVKD. The CDR3 extends over 15 amino acids. The germline V and J ends were trimmed by 5 bases and 5 bases, with 17 bases remaining between them.